A single sample is the source of the 20 T cell receptor beta chains below, sequenced in a study of OX40 agonist ivuxolimab in advanced cancers. Method: immunoSEQ multiplex PCR; TCRdb's copy keeps in-frame clones and lacks some. The sample records approximately 70,000 clones, approximately 92% being singletons. This material consisted of CD4+ or CD8+ T cells sorted from blood, taken in a trial of the OX40 agonist ivuxolimab. These receptors all come from an adult with an advanced solid tumor such as melanoma, head and neck, liver or kidney cancer.

The CDR3 region has the DNA TGTGCCAGCAGCTTAGTTCGGAAAGATACGCAGTATTTT. As protein: CASSLVRKDTQYF. The J gene is TRBJ2-3, the V gene TRBV7-8; no definite D call. The V and J ends lost 1 base and 5 bases respectively, with 7 bases between them. The CDR3 extends over 13 amino acids. Germline values: CDR1 SGHVS, CDR2 FQNEAQ.

V gene TRBV7-9 combines with J gene TRBJ2-1, with D perhaps matching TRBD2 (6 bases). CDR1 is SEHNR and CDR2 is FQNEAQ in the germline V gene (reference sequence). Trimming took 5 bases from V and 5 from J, leaving 16 bases between them. The CDR3 runs to 15 residues. This chain's CDR3 is CASSQFWTIDNEQFF. The DNA of the CDR3 is TGTGCCAGCAGCCAATTCTGGACTATTGACAATGAGCAGTTCTTC.

CDR3 region: CASSLQLAGTDTQYF. The CDR3 bases are TGTGCCAGCAGCTTGCAACTAGCGGGCACAGATACGCAGTATTTT. This chain connects TRBV5-8 to TRBJ2-3; 8 bases line up with TRBD2. This CDR3 comprises 15 residues. V dropped 1 base and J dropped 1; count of bases not matched to a gene: 2. Germline V gene sequence: CDR1 SGHTS, CDR2 YDEGEE.

This chain's CDR3 is CASSYGLAGVSNIQYF. CDR3 coding DNA: TGTGCCAGCAGTTACGGACTAGCGGGAGTGTCGAACATTCAGTACTTC. The J gene is TRBJ2-4, the V gene TRBV6-6; TRBD2 agrees at 13 bases. Germline lookup yields CDR1 MNHNY and CDR2 SVGAGI (reference sequence). There are 16 residues in the CDR3. The trim removed 2 bases at V and 7 bases at J, leaving 5 bases unmatched.

This chain connects TRBV19 to TRBJ2-7, with 9 bases matching TRBD2. The V segment lost 3 bases and the J segment 3 bases; nucleotides outside the gene matches: 6. The CDR3 sequence is 15 residues long. The germline V gene encodes CDR1 LNHDA and CDR2 SQIVND (reference sequence). CDR3 nucleotides: TGTGCCAGTAGTATCGCAGCGGGAGGAAGCTACGAGCAGTACTTC. Residues: CASSIAAGGSYEQYF.

This chain uses TRBV5-1 with TRBJ2-5; 8 bases map to TRBD1. V was clipped by 1 base and J by 1 base; unmatched bases: 6. The CDR3 consists of 16 residues. CDR1 is SGHRS, CDR2 YFSETQ, per germline. CDR3 loop: CASSLPRTGPQETQYF. Written as DNA, the CDR3 is TGCGCCAGCAGCTTGCCACGGACAGGGCCCCAAGAGACCCAGTACTTC.

With respect to this clone: Within the sample, other DNA sequences also encode this same CDR3. The chain employs TRBV7-9 and TRBJ2-1; 9 bases align to TRBD2. This CDR3 contains 14 residues. Germline lookup yields CDR1 SEHNR and CDR2 FQNEAQ (reference sequence). Trimming removed 1 base from V and 5 bases from J; junction bases left unmatched: 0. The CDR3 is CASSLGLADNEQFF. The CDR3 DNA reads TGTGCCAGCAGCTTAGGACTAGCGGACAATGAGCAGTTCTTC. The complete variable domain, with remaining parts taken from reference TRBV7-9 and TRBJ2-1, reads DTGVSQNPRHKITKRGQNVTFRCDPISEHNRLYWYRQTLGQGPEFLTYFQNEAQLEKSRLLSDRFSAERPKGSFSTLEIQRTEQGDSAMYLCASSLGLADNEQFFGPGTRLTVL.

V and J are TRBV28 and TRBJ2-1; a possible D gene is TRBD2 (6 bases). The CDR3 extends over 13 amino acids. Germline CDR1 MDHEN, CDR2 SYDVKM. Trimming pared 8 bases from V and 4 bases from J, leaving 12 bases between. The CDR3, as DNA: TGTGCCAGCGGCGGGACCGCGTACAATGAGCAGTTCTTC. Protein sequence: CASGGTAYNEQFF.

This clone was picked up one time. The chain links TRBV15 to TRBJ1-5; TRBD1 matches at 8 bases. The germline V gene encodes CDR1 LNHNV and CDR2 YYDKDF (reference sequence). This CDR3 has 16 residues. Trimming removed 3 bases from V and 6 bases from J; junction bases left unmatched: 10. The CDR3 loop reads CATSRSRTGGFQPQHF. The DNA for the CDR3 is TGTGCCACCAGCAGGTCCCGTACAGGGGGATTTCAGCCCCAGCATTTT.

The chain employs TRBV28 and TRBJ1-2; 8 bases agree with TRBD1. CDR3 length: 18 amino acids. V lost 5 bases, J lost 1 base, and 15 bases stayed unmatched. In germline, CDR1 is MDHEN, CDR2 SYDVKM. The CDR3 bases are TGTGCCAGCAGTCCCTCCGACAGGGGCCGTCTCGTTAACTATGGCTACACCTTC. It codes for CASSPSDRGRLVNYGYTF.

The V and J genes are TRBV2 and TRBJ1-1; 8 bases align to TRBD1. The CDR3 consists of 13 residues. Germline CDR1 reads SNHLY; CDR2 reads FYNNEI. V lost 8 bases and J lost 6; bases outside the gene matches: 8. The CDR3 nucleotides are TGTGCCAGCGGCCAAGGACAGGGCGCTGAAGCTTTCTTT. It translates to CASGQGQGAEAFF.

This clone was observed a single time. This chain joins TRBV30 and TRBJ2-2; D remains ambiguous. The CDR3 has 11 amino acids. CDR1 and CDR2 (germline): GTSNPN, SVGIG (reference sequence). The V and J ends lost 5 bases and 4 bases respectively, with 5 bases between them. CDR3 nucleotides: TGTGCCTGGGGTCTCACCGGGGAGCTGTTTTTT. Translated, it gives CAWGLTGELFF.

V usage is TRBV4-1 and J usage is TRBJ1-1; TRBD1 aligns across 10 bases. J was trimmed by 3 bases and V by 4 bases; bases with no gene match: 5. This CDR3 spans 15 amino acids. The germline CDR1 and CDR2 sequences are MGHRA and YSYEKL. CDR3: CASSRPGQGYTEAFF. CDR3 nucleotides: TGCGCCAGCAGCCGCCCGGGACAGGGGTACACTGAAGCTTTCTTT.

This clone was observed a few times. The rearrangement uses TRBV18 and TRBJ1-2; 7 nucleotides match TRBD1. Germline V gene data show CDR1 as KGHSH and CDR2 as LQKENI. The CDR3 is 15 amino acids. The ends lost 5 bases at V and 4 bases at J; junction bases unmatched: 10. Here the CDR3 DNA reads TGTGCCAGCTCATCGTCCCGGGACAGTCTCTATGGCTACACCTTC. This gives the protein CASSSSRDSLYGYTF.

This clone was counted a few times. V usage is TRBV7-2 and J usage is TRBJ1-5; D not resolved. The CDR3 is 14 amino acids. Germline V gene lookup returns CDR1 SGHTA and CDR2 FQGNSA. Trimming removed 4 bases from V and 7 bases from J, with 14 bases in between. CDR3: CASSSGPSKQPQHF. As DNA, the CDR3 is TGTGCCAGCAGCTCCGGGCCTTCGAAACAGCCCCAGCATTTT.

Remarks on this clone: The junction shows a germline mismatch at one end, possibly a read error. The V gene is TRBV7-7, the J gene TRBJ2-7; 8 bases line up with TRBD2. Germline CDR1 and CDR2: SSHAT and FNYEAQ (reference sequence). The CDR3 runs to 15 residues. The CDR3 sequence is CASSLASGSSYEQYF. The CDR3 coding sequence is TGTGCTAGCAGCTTAGCCAGCGGGAGCTCCTACGAGCAGTACTTC.

The chain carries TRBV18 and TRBJ2-7; D is undetermined. Trimming took 1 base from V and 6 from J, leaving 16 bases between them. Germline CDR1 is KGHSH and CDR2 is LQKENI. CDR3 length: 15 amino acids. The CDR3 reads CASSPLIGALAEQYF. CDR3 in DNA: TGTGCCAGCTCACCACTTATTGGAGCGTTAGCCGAGCAGTACTTC.

CDR3 sequence reads: CASSQRVGRNNYGYTF. CDR3 sequence (DNA): TGCGCCAGCAGCCAGAGGGTAGGAAGGAATAACTATGGCTACACCTTC. The genes are TRBV4-3 and TRBJ1-2; D is unresolved. Looked up from germline, CDR1 is LGHNA and CDR2 is YSLEER. The CDR3 has 16 residues. The V end lost 3 bases, the J end lost 1 base, and 15 bases lay between the germline ends.

The chain links TRBV5-1 to TRBJ2-3; D is perhaps TRBD2 (6 bases). Trimming cost V 0 bases and J 3 bases, with 11 bases left between them. The CDR3 consists of 15 residues. Germline V gene data show CDR1 as SGHRS and CDR2 as YFSETQ. CDR3 sequence reads: CASSLDVAETDTQYF. CDR3 in DNA: TGCGCCAGCAGCTTGGATGTAGCGGAAACAGATACGCAGTATTTT.

This clone showed up just once. The V and J genes are TRBV7-9 and TRBJ2-3; 14 bases line up with TRBD2. The V gene end was trimmed by 5 bases and the J gene end by 8 bases; junction bases not matched to a gene: 12. Germline values: CDR1 SEHNR, CDR2 FQNEAQ (reference sequence). This CDR3 is 17 amino acids long. The CDR3 DNA sequence: TGTGCCAGCAGCCATAGGGGACTAGCGGGAGTCGGGCGTACGCAGTATTTT. It yields the protein CASSHRGLAGVGRTQYF.